A selection of T cell receptor beta chains follows, all from one sample in a study of chronic HIV infection and antiretroviral therapy. TCRdb recomputed calls from the 5' RACE reads with MiXCR, one row per CDR3 protein. Of about 38,000 distinct CDR3 sequences detected, about 8.1% appear once; the ten largest clones hold 2.9%. Sequenced material: peripheral blood. The source is an adult who had HIV and had not received antiretroviral therapy, or was an uninfected healthy control (not recorded which). The CDR3 runs from the conserved cysteine through the conserved F or W. The order of the fields is J gene, V gene, D gene, clone size, CDR3 DNA, CDR3 protein. The D gene is left open where the match is weak. Clone sizes are given selectively: once, few, many, or a class where the clone is expanded.

>TRBJ1-5|TRBV25-1|.|few
TGTGCCAGCAGTGTCGGCAATCAGCCCCAGCATTTT
CASSVGNQPQHF
>TRBJ1-4|TRBV28|.|few
TGTGCCAGCAGTTTAACGGCGTATCCAGGTGAAAAACTGTTTTTT
CASSLTAYPGEKLFF
>TRBJ1-2|TRBV10-2|TRBD1|.
TGCGCCAGTAATGGACAGGGACATGGGGACTATGGCTACACCTTC
CASNGQGHGDYGYTF
>TRBJ2-5|TRBV6-1|TRBD1|.
TGTGCCAGCAGCCTGGGACAGGGGGGAGAGACCCAGTACTTC
CASSLGQGGETQYF
>TRBJ2-7|TRBV29-1|TRBD2|many
TGCAGCGCAGAAATCCCCGGGACTAGCGGGAGGGGCGAGCAGTACTTC
CSAEIPGTSGRGEQYF
>TRBJ2-3|TRBV7-9|.|many
TGTGCCAGCAGCTTCGGGGGCACAGATACGCAGTATTTT
CASSFGGTDTQYF
>TRBJ2-4|TRBV29-1|TRBD1|many
TGCAGCGTGCACGGACAGGGGTCCGCCATTCAGTACTTC
CSVHGQGSAIQYF
>TRBJ1-1|TRBV20-1|.|many
TGCAGTGCTAGGGTCGGCAGCTGGAACACTGAAGCTTTCTTT
CSARVGSWNTEAFF
>TRBJ2-2|TRBV10-3|TRBD1|few
TGTGCCATCAGGACAGGGTCCGGCACCGGGGAGCTGTTTTTT
CAIRTGSGTGELFF
>TRBJ2-2|TRBV29-1|.|many
TGCAGCGCTAAAATTGAGACGAACACCGGGGAGCTGTTTTTT
CSAKIETNTGELFF
>TRBJ2-7|TRBV28|.|few
TGTGCCAGCAGTTTACCGAACTTGGGTGGGAGATACTTC
CASSLPNLGGRYF
>TRBJ2-3|TRBV27|TRBD2|few
TGTGCCAGCAGTTTATCAGTCGACGGGGCTAGCGGGAGCCCCCGGGTCACAGATACGCAGTATTTT
CASSLSVDGASGSPRVTDTQYF
>TRBJ2-1|TRBV7-7|.|.
TGTGCCAGCAGTCCCCCAGGGGAGGATGAGCGTGAGCAGTTCTTC
CASSPPGEDEREQFF
>TRBJ2-1|TRBV7-8|.|few
TGTGCCAGCACCCGGGAGATTGGGTCCTACAATGAGCAGTTCTTC
CASTREIGSYNEQFF
>TRBJ1-2|TRBV28|.|many
TGTGCCAGCAGTTTACGCAGGGAGCTCGCTGGCTACACCTTC
CASSLRRELAGYTF
>TRBJ2-5|TRBV20-1|.|many
TGCAGTGCCAGACAGGTAGAAGAGACCCAGTACTTC
CSARQVEETQYF
>TRBJ2-3|TRBV12-3/TRBV12-4|.|many
TGTGCCAGCACTCTAGGCCAGGATACGCAGTATTTT
CASTLGQDTQYF
>TRBJ2-5|TRBV28|.|.
TGTGCCAGCAGTCGGAAGAGGTACCAAGAGACCCAGTACTTC
CASSRKRYQETQYF
>TRBJ1-1|TRBV14|.|.
TGTGCCAGCAGCCAAGTCCAGGCTGAAGCTTTCTTT
CASSQVQAEAFF
>TRBJ2-6|TRBV2|.|.
TGTGCCAGCAGTGCCCAGGGCTCTGGGGCCAACGTCCTGACTTTC
CASSAQGSGANVLTF
>TRBJ2-7|TRBV4-1|.|.
TGCGCCAGCAGCCCGGAGGGACCGTTCATGTACTTC
CASSPEGPFMYF
>TRBJ2-5|TRBV29-1|TRBD1|few
TGCAGCGTGAGAGACAGGGGACAAGAGACCCAGTACTTC
CSVRDRGQETQYF
>TRBJ1-5|TRBV2|TRBD1|few
TGTGCCAGCAGTCCAGGGGGGAGTCAGCCCCAGCATTTT
CASSPGGSQPQHF
>TRBJ2-3|TRBV7-2|TRBD2|few
TGTGCCAGCAGCCCGGGACTAGCGGGGGGCACAGATACGCAGTATTTT
CASSPGLAGGTDTQYF
>TRBJ2-1|TRBV29-1|TRBD2|few
TGCAGCGTTGAAACCCGTGGAGCGGGAGGCGGTGAGCAGTTCTTC
CSVETRGAGGGEQFF
>TRBJ1-5|TRBV7-2|.|few
TGTGCCAGCAGCAGAGCAGGGGCGGTCGGTCAGCCCCAGCATTTT
CASSRAGAVGQPQHF
>TRBJ2-1|TRBV20-1|TRBD1|.
TGCAGTGCTAGAGATCCGGCAGGGGGCAAGAATGAGCAGTTCTTC
CSARDPAGGKNEQFF
>TRBJ1-4|TRBV7-9|.|.
TGTGCCAGCACCCCCGACTTCGTGGCTGAAAAACTGTCTTTT
CASTPDFVAEKLSF
>TRBJ2-2|TRBV5-1|.|.
TGCGCCAGCAGCTGGGAGAACACCGGGGAGCTGTTTTTT
CASSWENTGELFF
>TRBJ1-1|TRBV28|TRBD1|few
TGTGCCAGCAAAAAACAGGGGCCGAACACTGAAGCTTTCTTT
CASKKQGPNTEAFF
>TRBJ2-2|TRBV29-1|.|few
TGCAGCGTGGGATCTCTAGGAGTCACCGGGGAGCTGTTTTTT
CSVGSLGVTGELFF
>TRBJ2-3|TRBV28|.|many
TGTGCCAGCAGTTTGTTATCCGGCACAGATACGCAGTATTTT
CASSLLSGTDTQYF
>TRBJ1-1|TRBV5-1|.|many
TGCGCCAGCAGCCCGGGGACCCTAAGTGAAGCTTTCTTT
CASSPGTLSEAFF
>TRBJ2-3|TRBV6-1|TRBD2|many
TGTGCCAGCAGTCCCACCTGGCTAGCGGGTTACACAGATACGCAGTATTTT
CASSPTWLAGYTDTQYF
>TRBJ2-7|TRBV28|TRBD1|medium-sized
TGTGCCAGCAGATCAGGCAGGGGGCTTTACGAGCAGTACTTC
CASRSGRGLYEQYF
>TRBJ1-1|TRBV29-1|TRBD1|few
TGCAGTACACAACAGGGGGCTGGGAACACTGAAGCTTTCTTT
CSTQQGAGNTEAFF
>TRBJ1-1|TRBV4-1|.|once
TGCGCCAGCAGCCAAGAACCGGGACTCAGGGAAGCTTTCTTT
CASSQEPGLREAFF
>TRBJ1-2|TRBV6-1|.|few
TGTGCCAGCAGTATTCGGAGGGATGGCTACACCTTC
CASSIRRDGYTF
>TRBJ2-7|TRBV12-3/TRBV12-4|.|many
TGTGCCAGCAGTTTAGGACAGGCGTGGGAGCAGTACTTC
CASSLGQAWEQYF
>TRBJ1-4|TRBV28|.|few
TGTGCCAGCAGCCTGGGGAGCGGTGAAAAACTGTTTTTT
CASSLGSGEKLFF
>TRBJ2-1|TRBV5-1|.|many
TGCGCCAGCAGCTTGGGGGACTCGCGCAATGAGCAGTTCTTC
CASSLGDSRNEQFF
>TRBJ2-1|TRBV4-3|.|many
TGCGCCAGCAGCCAAGAGGCGTCCTCCTACAATGAGCAGTTCTTC
CASSQEASSYNEQFF
>TRBJ2-7|TRBV7-6|.|many
TGTGCCAGCAGCTTAGTTCAGGGGACGAGGAACGAGCAGTACTTC
CASSLVQGTRNEQYF
>TRBJ2-3|TRBV4-3|.|many
TGCGCCAGCAGCCAAGATGGGCAGGGTGGCACAGATACGCAGTATTTT
CASSQDGQGGTDTQYF
>TRBJ1-5|TRBV2|.|few
TGTGCCACCGCGAGGGGGACCAATCAGCCCCAGCATTTT
CATARGTNQPQHF
>TRBJ1-5|TRBV20-1|.|few
TGCAGTGCTAGTGTCTGGGGGAGGAATCAGCCCCAGCATTTT
CSASVWGRNQPQHF
>TRBJ2-3|TRBV29-1|.|many
TGCAGCGTTGAAGAGGTAACAGGGTACACAGATACGCAGTATTTT
CSVEEVTGYTDTQYF
>TRBJ1-4|TRBV4-3|.|few
TGCGCCAGCGGGGCAGGGCTTAATGAAAAACTGTTTTTT
CASGAGLNEKLFF
>TRBJ2-7|TRBV28|.|many
TGTGCCAGCAGTTCGCACCTCGAGCAGTACTTC
CASSSHLEQYF
>TRBJ1-1|TRBV4-3|.|.
TGCGCCAGCAGCCAAGTGAGGGGTGCGAACACTGAAGCTTTCTTT
CASSQVRGANTEAFF
>TRBJ2-1|TRBV11-2|.|many
TGTGCCAGCAGCTCCCGGGTAGGGGGTGCCTACAATGAGCAGTTCTTC
CASSSRVGGAYNEQFF
>TRBJ2-1|TRBV7-6|TRBD2|many
TGTGCCAGCAGCTTTGGGACTAGCGGGAGGGGGCAGTTCTTC
CASSFGTSGRGQFF
>TRBJ2-1|TRBV29-1|.|many
TGCAGCTACGGTAGCGGAAACTACAATGAGCAGTTCTTC
CSYGSGNYNEQFF
>TRBJ2-7|TRBV29-1|TRBD2|.
TGCAGGGTCGGGGGGAAGGTATACGAGCAGTACTTC
CRVGGKVYEQYF
>TRBJ2-7|TRBV29-1|TRBD2|many
TGCAGCGTTGCCCGCCCTCCGCAGACTAGCGGGAGCTACGAGCAGTACTTC
CSVARPPQTSGSYEQYF
>TRBJ1-2|TRBV28|TRBD1|.
TGTGCCAGCAGTCCAGGGACAGGGAACTTATATGGCTACAACTTC
CASSPGTGNLYGYNF
>TRBJ1-6|TRBV12-3/TRBV12-4|TRBD1|few
TGTGCCACCTCGGGACAGGCTAATTCACCCCTCCACTTT
CATSGQANSPLHF
>TRBJ1-1|TRBV7-9|.|.
TGTGCCAGCAGCTTTGTGGAGAACACTGAAACTTTCTTT
CASSFVENTETFF
>TRBJ2-5|TRBV20-1|TRBD1|few
TGCAGTGCTAGAGATACCGACAGGGATGAGACCCAGTACTTC
CSARDTDRDETQYF